The rows below give T cell receptor beta chains drawn from one sample of a study of blood T cell repertoires in COVID-19. Profiling relied on immunoSEQ multiplex PCR, and the TCRdb table lists in-frame clones only, not all of them. The profile shows approximately 300,000 clones, 85% of them singletons. The specimen was PBMCs or T cells enriched from blood (not recorded which). The receptors stem from a woman in her twenties or thirties who had been exposed to COVID-19. Both conserved end residues are part of each CDR3. A D gene is named only where the DNA matches it firmly. The size of a clone is reported for some rows only, either as once, few or many, or as a class for expanded clones.

- - TRBJ2-7 TRBV2 TGTGCCAGCAAACTAGTCGACCCCGAGGGGCAGTACTTC CASKLVDPEGQYF
- TRBD1 TRBJ1-2 TRBV3-1/TRBV3-2 TGTGCCAGCAGCCAGGACAGGGGGCACTATGGCTACACCTTC CASSQDRGHYGYTF
- TRBD2 TRBJ2-2 TRBV24-1 TGTGCCACCAGTGATGCTGGACTAGCGGGAGGATCGAACACCGGGGAGCTGTTTTTT CATSDAGLAGGSNTGELFF
- TRBD2 TRBJ2-1 TRBV2 TGTGCCAGCAGTGAAGGACTAGCGGGAGGGCCAGGTGAGCAGTTCTTC CASSEGLAGGPGEQFF
once - TRBJ1-5 TRBV7-2 TGTGCCAGCAGCTTAGGGGCCACGAATCAGCCCCAGCATTTT CASSLGATNQPQHF
few TRBD2 TRBJ2-1 TRBV9 TGTGCCAGCAGCGTAGAGTCAGCGGGAGTAGTCACTGAGCAGTTCTTC CASSVESAGVVTEQFF
- TRBD1 TRBJ1-1 TRBV19 TGTGCCAGTAACAGACAGGGCGGAGGCGCTTTCTTT CASNRQGGGAFF
- TRBD1 TRBJ2-1 TRBV5-4 TGTGCCAGCAGACGGGACAGGGCTGTGAATGAGCAGTTCTTC CASRRDRAVNEQFF
few TRBD1 TRBJ1-5 TRBV30 TGTGCCTGGAGCTCTGACAGGGGTCATAGCAATCAGCCCCAGCATTTT CAWSSDRGHSNQPQHF
- TRBD1 TRBJ1-3 TRBV30 TGTGCCTGGTTCGCCGGGACAGGGTCGGGAAACACCATATATTTT CAWFAGTGSGNTIYF